The entry that follows covers one T cell receptor (beta chain) sequence. The sample is drawn from a study of control samples from healthy donors and cancer patients. CDR3 length equals 13 residues. The ends were cut back, 0 bases at V and 8 bases at J, with 8 bases in the middle. Germline assignment: CDR1 LNHNV and CDR2 YYDKDF (reference sequence). Sequencing used immunoSEQ multiplex PCR; TCRdb keeps in-frame clones, though not all of them. The sample shows 55,000 to 85,000 clones, about 90% of them seen only once. V usage is TRBV15 and J usage is TRBJ1-5, with D perhaps matching TRBD1 (5 bases). This sequence originates from a woman aged 45 to 65 with head and neck cancer. Material: PBMCs. The CDR3 spells CATSREGDKPQHF. The CDR3 coding sequence is TGTGCCACCAGCAGAGAGGGGGATAAGCCCCAGCATTTT.